Following are 27 T cell receptor beta chains from one sample sequenced in a study of cytomegalovirus exposure and HLA in healthy donors. The PCR ran on 60 Vbeta and 13 Jbeta primers. Produced via immunoSEQ multiplex PCR; TCRdb's table is partial and in-frame only. The table records fewer than 70,000 clones, about four fifths of them present only once. Specimen: PBMCs. All receptors derive from a woman between 40 and 50 years old in good health and CMV-seronegative.

This chain uses TRBV11-2 with TRBJ1-3; 10 bases fit TRBD1. This CDR3 has 16 amino acids. The V gene's germline CDR1 is SGHAT and CDR2 FQNNGV. Losses at the gene ends were 4 bases for V and 1 base for J; bases not matched to a gene: 4. CDR3: CASSSGQGKSGNTIYF. As DNA, the CDR3 is TGTGCCAGCAGCTCGGGACAGGGGAAATCTGGAAACACCATATATTTT.

The CDR3 DNA sequence: TGCAGCGTTCGATTGGGACAGGGGATGAACGAGCAGTACTTC. Protein product: CSVRLGQGMNEQYF. V and J are TRBV29-1 and TRBJ2-7; 10 bases match TRBD1. The V segment lost 5 bases and the J segment 5 bases; nucleotides outside the gene matches: 9. This CDR3 comprises 14 residues. The germline CDR1 and CDR2 sequences are SQVTM and ANQGSEA.

V and J are TRBV19 and TRBJ2-1; D possibly corresponds to TRBD1 (6 bases). Germline CDR1 and CDR2: LNHDA and SQIVND (reference sequence). CDR3 size: 15 residues. The V gene lost 4 bases and the J gene lost 2 bases, with 12 bases spanning the gap. CDR3 loop: CASSTGHRTYNEQFF. The CDR3 bases are TGTGCCAGTAGTACGGGACACCGGACCTACAATGAGCAGTTCTTC.

The genes are TRBV18 and TRBJ2-6; D unclear. CDR1 and CDR2 from the germline V gene are KGHSH and LQKENI. Trimming took off 0 bases at V and 4 bases at J, with 7 bases between the two ends. The CDR3 totals 15 residues. The CDR3 spells CASSPPAAGANVLTF. The CDR3 DNA sequence: TGTGCCAGCTCACCACCGGCGGCCGGGGCCAACGTCCTGACTTTC.

The gene calls are TRBV4-3 and TRBJ1-2, with no clear D. The V gene's germline CDR1 is LGHNA and CDR2 YSLEER. The CDR3 runs to 14 residues. V was clipped by 1 base and J by 3 bases, with 9 bases between them. DNA for the CDR3: TGCGCCAGCAGCCAAGTTCTACAGTACTATGGCTACACCTTC. It is translated as CASSQVLQYYGYTF.

V gene TRBV7-7 combines with J gene TRBJ2-1; D may be TRBD2 (6 bases). The germline V gene has CDR1 SSHAT and CDR2 FNYEAQ (reference sequence). Trimming shortened V by 6 bases and J by 0 bases, and 12 bases separated the two germline ends. The CDR3 sequence is 15 residues long. CDR3 region: CASSRDGSSYNEQFF. The CDR3 nucleotides are TGTGCCAGCAGTAGGGACGGGAGCTCCTACAATGAGCAGTTCTTC.

The J gene is TRBJ2-7, the V gene TRBV5-6, with D hard to call. Germline V gene lookup returns CDR1 SGHDT and CDR2 YYEEEE. CDR3 length equals 14 residues. The V end was cut by 0 bases, the J end by 2 bases, with 9 bases between. DNA for the CDR3: TGTGCCAGCAGCTTGGCCTGGTCAGCCTACGAGCAGTACTTC. This encodes CASSLAWSAYEQYF.

This chain connects TRBV27 to TRBJ2-1; weak D call: TRBD2 (6 bases). Germline V gene lookup returns CDR1 MNHEY and CDR2 SMNVEV (reference sequence). The CDR3 contains 12 residues. V was clipped by 6 bases and J by 7 bases, with 10 bases between them. In DNA, the CDR3 is TGTGCCAGCAGGCTCCTAGCGAATGAGCAGTTCTTC. Its protein product is CASRLLANEQFF.

The DNA for the CDR3 is TGCGCCAGCAGCCAAGGAACAGGGGATACGCAGTATTTT. It translates to CASSQGTGDTQYF. This rearrangement joins TRBV4-3 to TRBJ2-3, with D possibly TRBD1 on 6 matching bases. V lost 1 base, J lost 6 bases, and 8 bases lay in between. CDR1 and CDR2 from the germline V gene are LGHNA and YSLEER. The CDR3 totals 13 residues.

The chain has TRBV5-1 and TRBJ2-5; 7 nucleotides align to TRBD1. The CDR3 loop spans 16 amino acids. Per the germline V gene, CDR1 is SGHRS and CDR2 is YFSETQ. The junction had 6 bases not matched to a gene; V was cut back by 1 base and J by 0 bases. The CDR3 DNA reads TGCGCCAGCAGCTTGCGACAGGGTGGATACCAAGAGACCCAGTACTTC. Amino acids: CASSLRQGGYQETQYF.

This clone was seen only a few times. This chain connects TRBV4-2 to TRBJ2-7, with TRBD2 matching over 13 bases. Germline CDR1 and CDR2: LGHNA and YNFKEQ. This CDR3 has 18 amino acids. V shed 0 bases and J 2 bases; nucleotides not matched to a gene: 7. The CDR3 nucleotides are TGTGCCAGCAGCCAAGAGTGGACTAGCGGGAGTGTCACCTACGAGCAGTACTTC. Translation gives CASSQEWTSGSVTYEQYF.

The chain recombines TRBV6-5 with TRBJ1-2, with a tentative D call TRBD1 (5 bases). Trimming cost V 8 bases and J 6 bases, with 16 bases left between them. The CDR3 covers 13 residues. Germline V gene data show CDR1 as MNHEY and CDR2 as SVGAGI. CDR3: CASGDGGMDGYTF. For the CDR3, the DNA is TGTGCCAGCGGGGACGGAGGGATGGATGGCTACACCTTC.

The chain has TRBV7-2 and TRBJ2-3, with 8 nucleotides matching TRBD2. Germline trimming cut 1 base from V and 6 bases from J; bases unmatched to any gene: 12. This CDR3 is built from 17 residues. The germline V gene has CDR1 SGHTA and CDR2 FQGNSA. The CDR3 loop is CASSLGNSGTAFDTQYF. The CDR3 region has the DNA TGTGCCAGCAGCTTAGGGAATAGCGGGACCGCCTTTGATACGCAGTATTTT.

The chain links TRBV28 to TRBJ2-2, with 7 bases lining up with TRBD2. The CDR3 contains 16 residues. CDR1 MDHEN and CDR2 SYDVKM come from the germline V gene. After removal of 6 bases from V and 5 bases from J, the junction contained 12 bases not matched to a gene. The CDR3 coding sequence is TGTGCCAGCAGGCGGGGAGGCGGGGGTTGGACCGGGGAGCTGTTTTTT. It yields the protein CASRRGGGGWTGELFF.

The gene calls are TRBV5-1 and TRBJ2-1, with a possible D match to TRBD2 (7 bases). The V gene's germline CDR1 is SGHRS and CDR2 YFSETQ. This CDR3 is 11 amino acids long. Trimming took 0 bases from V and 13 from J, leaving 8 bases between them. CDR3 protein: CASSLGGGQFF. The CDR3 nucleotides are TGCGCCAGCAGCTTGGGGGGGGGCCAGTTCTTC.

The rearrangement links TRBV9 to TRBJ2-2; 7 nucleotides agree with TRBD1. There are 18 residues in the CDR3. V shed 3 bases and J 2 bases; nucleotides not matched to a gene: 13. Per the germline V gene, CDR1 is SGDLS and CDR2 is YYNGEE. The DNA for the CDR3 is TGTGCCAGCAGCGGTCGTCCCGGGACAGACCTTAACACCGGGGAGCTGTTTTTT. It codes for CASSGRPGTDLNTGELFF.

The chain joins TRBV18 to TRBJ1-5; a possible D gene is TRBD1 (5 bases). The germline gives CDR1 KGHSH, CDR2 LQKENI. V was cut by 6 bases and J by 4 bases, with 13 bases left in between. This CDR3 has 14 amino acids. The CDR3 is CASSRPGINQPQHF. The CDR3 DNA reads TGTGCCAGCTCTAGGCCAGGGATTAATCAGCCCCAGCATTTT.

This rearrangement joins TRBV9 to TRBJ2-1; D call uncertain. Trimming removed 4 bases at V and 8 bases at J, with 13 bases between. CDR3 size: 13 residues. CDR1 and CDR2 from the germline V gene are SGDLS and YYNGEE. CDR3 DNA: TGTGCCAGCAGCCTAAGCCAAAACCATGAGCAGTTCTTC. Encoded protein: CASSLSQNHEQFF.

The V call is TRBV5-6, the J call TRBJ2-1, with TRBD2 matching over 7 bases. With V trimmed by 4 bases and J by 4 bases, 5 bases remained unmatched. CDR1 is SGHDT, CDR2 YYEEEE, per germline. CDR3 length: 14 amino acids. CDR3 amino acids: CASSRPGLYNEQFF. The CDR3 DNA sequence: TGTGCCAGCAGCCGACCGGGACTATACAATGAGCAGTTCTTC.

The V gene is TRBV11-2, the J gene TRBJ2-4; perhaps TRBD2 as D (6 bases). V was shortened by 2 bases and J by 11 bases, with 28 bases between the two germline ends. Germline CDR1 reads SGHAT; CDR2 reads FQNNGV. This CDR3 has 18 residues. CDR3 sequence reads: CASSLFLPRPEGHNVQYF. The CDR3 DNA sequence: TGTGCCAGCAGCTTATTCCTCCCACGACCGGAGGGCCATAACGTTCAGTACTTC.

This clone ranks as medium-sized (0.01 to 0.1%). The V and J genes are TRBV6-1 and TRBJ2-7, with D possibly TRBD2 on 6 matching bases. Germline CDR1 MNHNS, CDR2 SASEGT. The CDR3 spans 15 residues. The ends were cut back, 3 bases at V and 2 bases at J, with 14 bases in the middle. The CDR3 loop reads CASSDPYRGTYEQYF. Written as DNA, the CDR3 is TGTGCCAGCAGTGACCCTTATCGGGGGACCTACGAGCAGTACTTC.

This clone was counted only a few times. The chain links TRBV5-4 to TRBJ1-4, with 9 nucleotides matching TRBD1. The J segment lost 4 bases and the V segment lost 5 bases, leaving 6 bases of the junction unmatched. The germline CDR1 and CDR2 sequences are SGHNT and YYREEE (reference sequence). CDR3 length equals 15 residues. This CDR3 is CASSNWDRDNEKLFF. Here the CDR3 DNA reads TGTGCCAGCAGTAACTGGGACAGGGATAATGAAAAACTGTTTTTT.

The V call is TRBV7-6, the J call TRBJ2-7; TRBD2 matches 14 bases. V shed 3 bases and J 5 bases; nucleotides not matched to a gene: 6. The germline V gene encodes CDR1 SGHVS and CDR2 FNYEAQ. CDR3 size: 16 residues. The CDR3 region is CASSFGGLAGVHEQYF. For the CDR3, the DNA is TGTGCCAGCAGCTTTGGGGGACTAGCGGGAGTTCACGAGCAGTACTTC. Variable domain in full (rest from reference TRBV7-6 and TRBJ2-7): GAGVSQSPRYKVTKRGQDVALRCDPISGHVSLYWYRQALGQGPEFLTYFNYEAQQDKSGLPNDRFSAERPEGSISTLTIQRTEQRDSAMYRCASSFGGLAGVHEQYFGPGTRLTVT.

The chain joins TRBV5-6 to TRBJ2-2, with D hard to call. CDR3 length: 15 residues. The germline V and J ends were trimmed by 0 bases and 5 bases, with 11 bases remaining between them. Germline V gene lookup returns CDR1 SGHDT and CDR2 YYEEEE. The CDR3 sequence: CASSLVASGTGELFF. The CDR3 region has the DNA TGTGCCAGCAGCTTGGTCGCATCGGGTACCGGGGAGCTGTTTTTT.

The rearrangement links TRBV29-1 to TRBJ1-2; a possible D gene is TRBD1 (5 bases). CDR1 and CDR2 (germline): SQVTM, ANQGSEA. Deletions cut 7 bases from V and 5 bases from J, with 20 bases between. The CDR3 consists of 14 residues. In DNA form, the CDR3 reads TGCAGCGCCTCTTATCGGGGGGAACTTTATGGCTACACCTTC. Translating gives CSASYRGELYGYTF.

The CDR3 loop is CASSENSGSNQPQHF. The CDR3 nucleotides are TGTGCCAGCAGTGAAAACAGCGGGAGCAATCAGCCCCAGCATTTT. The V and J genes are TRBV2 and TRBJ1-5; D is undetermined. V was trimmed by 2 bases and J by 1 base, leaving 9 bases between them. Germline-derived CDR1 and CDR2 are SNHLY and FYNNEI. There are 15 residues in the CDR3.

The rearrangement uses TRBV19 and TRBJ1-5; D gene ambiguous. Germline V gene lookup returns CDR1 LNHDA and CDR2 SQIVND (reference sequence). The CDR3 has 15 amino acids. Trimming left V 7 bases short and J 2 bases short, with 15 bases between. This CDR3 reads CASTLTPQGNQPQHF. The CDR3 nucleotides are TGTGCCAGTACCTTGACCCCCCAGGGCAATCAGCCCCAGCATTTT. Drawing the rest from reference TRBV19 and TRBJ1-5, the complete variable domain is DGGITQSPKYLFRKEGQNVTLSCEQNLNHDAMYWYRQDPGQGLRLIYYSQIVNDFQKGDIAEGYSVSREKKESFPLTVTSAQKNPTAFYLCASTLTPQGNQPQHFGDGTRLSIL.